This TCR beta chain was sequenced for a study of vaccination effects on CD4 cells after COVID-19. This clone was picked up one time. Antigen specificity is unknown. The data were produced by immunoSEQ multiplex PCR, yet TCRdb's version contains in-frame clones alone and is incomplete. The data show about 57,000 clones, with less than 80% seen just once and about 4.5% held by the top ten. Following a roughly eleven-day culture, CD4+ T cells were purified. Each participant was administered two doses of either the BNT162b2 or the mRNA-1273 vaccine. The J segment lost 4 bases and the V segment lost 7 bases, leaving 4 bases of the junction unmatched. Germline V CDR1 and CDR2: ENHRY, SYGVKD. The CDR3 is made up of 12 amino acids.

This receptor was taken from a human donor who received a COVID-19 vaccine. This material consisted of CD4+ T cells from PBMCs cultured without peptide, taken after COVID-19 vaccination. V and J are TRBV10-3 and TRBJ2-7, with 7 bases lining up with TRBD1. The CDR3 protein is CAIKGGGYEQYF. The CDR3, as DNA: TGTGCCATCAAAGGGGGCGGGTACGAGCAGTACTTC.